This T cell receptor (beta chain) derives from a study of blood T cell repertoires in COVID-19. Original processing methods: Reference gene primer amplification in the assay estimated nucleated cell counts. Sequenced by immunoSEQ multiplex PCR; TCRdb stores in-frame clones only, minus some. That table furnishes V, J and clone size, whereas the DNA furnished D and trimming. The sample lists about 220,000 clones; 80% to 85% were seen once. CDR1 and CDR2 from the germline V gene are SGHNT and YENEEA. V was pared by 5 bases and J by 1 base, with 12 bases of the junction left unmatched. The CDR3 sequence is 18 residues long.

This receptor was identified in a woman aged 60-70 years who had recovered from COVID-19. V usage is TRBV11-3 and J usage is TRBJ2-2, with 8 bases matching TRBD2. The sample comprised peripheral blood. The CDR3, as DNA: TGTGCCAGCAGCCCGGGTAGCACTAGCGGACTGAACACCGGGGAGCTGTTTTTT. Its translation: CASSPGSTSGLNTGELFF.